The clone carrying this T cell receptor (beta chain) came up a few times. In Seattle, patients joined the study during active infection and were tracked longitudinally. The germline V gene has CDR1 SNHLY and CDR2 FYNNEI. The V and J ends lost 5 bases and 2 bases respectively, with 12 bases between them. The CDR3 extends over 14 amino acids. The data stem from a study of blood T cell repertoires in COVID-19. Per the authors' pipeline: Amplifying reference gene primers gave estimates of nucleated cell counts. Sequenced by immunoSEQ multiplex PCR; TCRdb stores in-frame clones only, minus some. V and J calls and clone size are copied from that table; D and trimming were computed from the DNA. The sample consists of about 390,000 clones, 70% to 90% of them appearing once.

Input material: peripheral blood. The TCR originated in a woman in her sixties or seventies with COVID-19, enrolled during active disease. J is TRBJ1-1 and V is TRBV2; D unresolved. The CDR3 DNA reads as TGTGCCAGCAGTAAGGCGGCTCGTAACACTGAAGCTTTCTTT. It encodes CASSKAARNTEAFF. The complete variable domain, with remaining parts taken from reference TRBV2 and TRBJ1-1, reads EPEVTQTPSHQVTQMGQEVILRCVPISNHLYFYWYRQILGQKVEFLVSFYNNEISEKSEIFDDQFSVERPDGSNFTLKIRSTKLEDSAMYFCASSKAARNTEAFFGQGTRLTVV.